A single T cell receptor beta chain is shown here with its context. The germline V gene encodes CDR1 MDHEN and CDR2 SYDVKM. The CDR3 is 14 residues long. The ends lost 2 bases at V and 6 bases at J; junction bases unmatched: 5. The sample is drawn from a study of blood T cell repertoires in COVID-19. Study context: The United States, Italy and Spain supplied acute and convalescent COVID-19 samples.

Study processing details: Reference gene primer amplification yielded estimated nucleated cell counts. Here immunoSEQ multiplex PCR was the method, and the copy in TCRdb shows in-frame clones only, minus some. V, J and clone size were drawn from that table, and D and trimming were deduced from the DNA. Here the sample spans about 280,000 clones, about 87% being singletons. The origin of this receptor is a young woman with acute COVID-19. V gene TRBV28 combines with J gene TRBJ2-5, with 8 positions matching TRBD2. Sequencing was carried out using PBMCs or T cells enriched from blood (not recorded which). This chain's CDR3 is CASSLAGGMQTQYF. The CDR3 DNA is TGTGCCAGCAGTTTAGCGGGAGGTATGCAGACCCAGTACTTC. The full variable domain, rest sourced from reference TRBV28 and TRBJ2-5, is DVKVTQSSRYLVKRTGEKVFLECVQDMDHENMFWYRQDPGLGLRLIYFSYDVKMKEKGDIPEGYSVSREKKERFSLILESASTNQTSMYLCASSLAGGMQTQYFGPGTRLLVL.